This TCR beta chain was identified during a study of blood T cell repertoires in COVID-19. How the authors handled the data: Reference gene primer amplification yielded estimated nucleated cell counts. The data were produced by immunoSEQ multiplex PCR, yet TCRdb's version contains in-frame clones alone and is incomplete. That table is the source of V, J and clone size, and D and trimming were worked out from the DNA. The table records about 50,000 clones, 90% of them present only once. This clone was found once. The V segment lost 0 bases and the J segment 6 bases; nucleotides outside the gene matches: 5. Germline loops: CDR1 SGHDT, CDR2 YYEEEE. This CDR3 has 15 residues.

V gene TRBV5-6 combines with J gene TRBJ2-7, with 11 bases that match TRBD2. This receptor was identified in a middle-aged man with acute or convalescent COVID-19. Specimen: peripheral blood. The CDR3 protein is CASSLGLAGGFEQYF. CDR3 DNA: TGTGCCAGCAGCTTGGGGTTAGCGGGAGGGTTCGAGCAGTACTTC.